This TCR beta chain was profiled in a study of T cells in Graves' hyperthyroidism and ophthalmopathy. Using RNA transcripts as the source, TCR beta CDR3 regions were amplified. The HTBI primer set served for first-round RT-PCR of the TCR CDR3. TCRdb reprocessed the multiplex PCR reads with MiXCR, giving one entry per CDR3 protein. The table records hundreds of thousands of distinct CDR3 sequences, just under 45% of them present only once. Points on this clonotype: The antigen is undetermined.

Investigators excluded patients with uncontrolled infection, other autoimmune disease, pregnancy or lactation. This CDR3 has 17 amino acids. Germline assignment: CDR1 LNHNV and CDR2 YYDKDF (reference sequence). V was trimmed by 0 bases and J by 8 bases, leaving 20 bases between them. Whole-study findings and limits: Within blood appeared most thyroid clonotypes that had expanded above 0.001. Patients with ophthalmopathy were separated from those with stable hyperthyroidism by a 13 V-J model.

The sequenced sample consisted of peripheral blood or thyroid tissue (not recorded which). The V gene is TRBV15, the J gene TRBJ1-3; D remains unclear. The TCR was taken from an adult man with Graves' disease, either hyperthyroidism or ophthalmopathy (not recorded which). CDR3 sequence: CATSRDPAGLYGYTIYF. The CDR3, as DNA: TGTGCCACCAGCAGAGACCCGGCAGGACTGTATGGCTACACCATATATTTT.